Below are 31 T cell receptor beta chains sequenced from a single sample in a study of blood T cell repertoires in COVID-19 (dated by TCRdb to 2018 to 2021). The method was the immunoSEQ multiplex PCR assay. What TCRdb holds here is the immuneACCESS table cut down to in-frame rearrangements. Part of the clones is not present; checked against another copy, under half of the missing clones reflect an unresolved V gene, and the others are unexplained. For this sample the table gives 80,000 to 100,000 clones, of which 70% to 90% were detected only once. The ten largest clones take up 3.5% to 5% of the sample. Sequenced material: peripheral blood. The origin of the receptors is a human donor with COVID-19, enrolled during active disease. The donor label of this sample is uncertain.

The chain employs TRBV5-1 and TRBJ1-1; possible D gene TRBD1, 6 bases. CDR3 size: 15 residues. Germline values: CDR1 SGHRS, CDR2 YFSETQ. With 4 bases removed from V and 1 base from J, the gap between germline ends came to 14 bases. The CDR3 sequence: CASSIEGVSNTEAFF. Written as DNA, the CDR3 is TGCGCCAGCAGCATTGAGGGGGTATCGAACACTGAAGCTTTCTTT.

V and J are TRBV10-2 and TRBJ2-3; a weak D match, TRBD2 (6 bases). Germline V lookup: CDR1 WSHSY, CDR2 SAAADI. V was clipped by 8 bases and J by 6 bases, with 18 bases between them. The CDR3 spans 14 residues. CDR3 loop: CASGSSGTSDTQYF. The CDR3 coding sequence is TGCGCCAGCGGAAGTAGCGGAACATCGGATACGCAGTATTTT.

This clone was detected a few times. The rearrangement uses TRBV7-2 and TRBJ2-2; unclear D gene. Trimming removed 0 bases from V and 9 bases from J, with 8 bases in between. Germline CDR1 is SGHTA and CDR2 is FQGNSA. This CDR3 region has 13 residues. The CDR3 spells CASSLALSRELFF. In DNA form, the CDR3 reads TGTGCCAGCAGCTTAGCCTTGAGCCGGGAGCTGTTTTTT.

The chain uses TRBV12-3 or TRBV12-4 and TRBJ1-1, with TRBD1 identical over 10 bases. The CDR3 has 13 residues. V lost 10 bases to trimming and J lost 7 bases; unmatched junction nucleotides: 9. DNA of the CDR3: TGTGCCACCCGGGGGACAGGGGAAAGTGAAGCTTTCTTT. This sequence encodes CATRGTGESEAFF.

The DNA of the CDR3 is TGCGCCAGCAGTGAGTCGCCGGAGGGAAATTCACCCCTCCACTTT. Translated: CASSESPEGNSPLHF. The chain recombines TRBV10-1 with TRBJ1-6; D unclear. CDR1 WNHNN and CDR2 SYGVQD come from the germline V gene (reference sequence). The CDR3 covers 15 residues. V gave up 0 bases and J gave up 7 bases, with 10 bases separating them.

The chain links TRBV2 to TRBJ1-2; 9 nucleotides match TRBD1. The CDR3 consists of 16 residues. Looked up from germline, CDR1 is SNHLY and CDR2 is FYNNEI. V shed 6 bases, J shed 6 bases, and the junction held 14 bases outside the gene matches. The CDR3 bases are TGTGCCAGCAGCTCAAAAGCGGGACAGGGAGTCAATGGCTACACCTTC. This sequence encodes CASSSKAGQGVNGYTF.

This chain uses TRBV5-5 with TRBJ2-7; possibly TRBD2 for D (5 bases). With 1 base removed from V and 2 bases from J, the gap between germline ends came to 10 bases. The germline CDR1 and CDR2 sequences are SGHKS and YYEKEE (reference sequence). CDR3 length equals 14 residues. The CDR3: CASSLSGITYEQYF. The CDR3 nucleotides are TGTGCCAGCAGCTTGTCCGGGATCACCTACGAGCAGTACTTC.

The chain joins TRBV27 to TRBJ1-1; D is uncertain. V was cut by 4 bases and J by 6 bases, with 9 bases left in between. Germline CDR1 and CDR2: MNHEY and SMNVEV (reference sequence). This CDR3 contains 12 residues. CDR3 DNA: TGTGCCAGCAGTTGGCCCGGGGCTGAAGCTTTCTTT. It translates to CASSWPGAEAFF.

The J gene is TRBJ2-7, the V gene TRBV12-3 or TRBV12-4; D unresolved. V lost 7 bases and J 0 bases, leaving 7 bases between the germline ends. This CDR3 is built from 12 residues. The CDR3 nucleotides are TGTGCCAGCACCAAGAGCTCCTACGAGCAGTACTTC. Its translation: CASTKSSYEQYF.

The J gene is TRBJ1-1, the V gene TRBV5-1; TRBD1 is a possible D gene (5 bases). Trimming stripped 5 bases from V and 3 bases from J, with 14 bases between. Per the germline V gene, CDR1 is SGHRS and CDR2 is YFSETQ. This CDR3 spans 14 amino acids. CDR3 nucleotide sequence: TGCGCCAGCAGTGTAGGGGCGAAGGACACTGAAGCTTTCTTT. It yields the protein CASSVGAKDTEAFF.

The chain links TRBV19 to TRBJ1-1; 11 bases fit TRBD1. The germline gives CDR1 LNHDA, CDR2 SQIVND (reference sequence). The CDR3 sequence is 17 residues long. V lost 3 bases, J lost 3 bases, and 9 bases stayed unmatched. CDR3 region: CASSINSGTGGDTEAFF. As DNA, the CDR3 is TGTGCCAGTAGTATCAACTCCGGGACAGGGGGGGACACTGAAGCTTTCTTT. The variable domain in full, with the rest retrieved from reference TRBV19 and TRBJ1-1, is DGGITQSPKYLFRKEGQNVTLSCEQNLNHDAMYWYRQDPGQGLRLIYYSQIVNDFQKGDIAEGYSVSREKKESFPLTVTSAQKNPTAFYLCASSINSGTGGDTEAFFGQGTRLTVV.

The CDR3 DNA reads as TGTGCCAGCAGTTACTCTAGGGGGCTGGGAAACACCATATATTTT. It yields the protein CASSYSRGLGNTIYF. The chain couples TRBV6-5 to TRBJ1-3; TRBD1 matches at 7 bases. CDR1 is MNHEY, CDR2 SVGAGI, per germline. V lost 0 bases, J lost 4 bases, and 3 bases stayed unmatched. CDR3 length: 15 residues.

The rearrangement uses TRBV9 and TRBJ1-5; 8 bases are shared with TRBD1. From germline, CDR1 is SGDLS and CDR2 YYNGEE. The CDR3 totals 13 residues. The junction had 1 base not matched to a gene; V was cut back by 4 bases and J by 4 bases. The CDR3 spells CASSRQGNQPQHF. The CDR3 DNA is TGTGCCAGCAGCCGACAGGGGAATCAGCCCCAGCATTTT.

The rearrangement joins TRBV7-8 to TRBJ2-3; TRBD1 agrees at 10 bases. Germline V gene lookup returns CDR1 SGHVS and CDR2 FQNEAQ. The trim removed 8 bases at V and 3 bases at J, leaving 5 bases unmatched. This CDR3 spans 14 amino acids. CDR3 in amino acids: CASGRDRGTDTQYF. CDR3 nucleotide sequence: TGTGCCAGCGGACGGGACAGGGGTACAGATACGCAGTATTTT.

V and J are TRBV3-1 (or the pseudogene TRBV3-2) and TRBJ2-7; D possibly corresponds to TRBD2 (7 bases). Trimming shortened V by 8 bases and J by 3 bases, and 20 bases separated the two germline ends. CDR3 length: 15 amino acids. Germline CDR1 and CDR2: LGHDT and YNNKEL (reference sequence). The CDR3, as DNA: TGTGCCAGCCCGAGGGGGAGGGTAGGGGTCTACGAGCAGTACTTC. Protein: CASPRGRVGVYEQYF.

The chain is built from TRBV2 and TRBJ1-6, with 8 bases aligning to TRBD1. In germline, CDR1 is SNHLY, CDR2 FYNNEI. J gave up 5 bases and V 3 bases, and 6 bases lay outside the gene matches. The CDR3 is 16 amino acids. The CDR3 DNA sequence: TGTGCCAGCAGTGAGGACAGGGTGGATAATAATTCACCCCTCCACTTT. As protein: CASSEDRVDNNSPLHF. The whole variable domain, remainder taken from reference TRBV2 and TRBJ1-6, is EPEVTQTPSHQVTQMGQEVILRCVPISNHLYFYWYRQILGQKVEFLVSFYNNEISEKSEIFDDQFSVERPDGSNFTLKIRSTKLEDSAMYFCASSEDRVDNNSPLHFGNGTRLTVT.

This rearrangement joins TRBV2 to TRBJ2-2; TRBD2 agrees at 9 bases. In germline, CDR1 is SNHLY, CDR2 FYNNEI. Trimming removed 5 bases from V and 4 bases from J; junction bases left unmatched: 8. The CDR3 consists of 16 residues. This CDR3 is CASSLLAGDSTGELFF. CDR3 DNA: TGTGCCAGCAGTTTATTAGCGGGAGATAGCACCGGGGAGCTGTTTTTT.

The V call is TRBV6-6, the J call TRBJ2-2, with D hard to call. V was trimmed by 2 bases and J by 7 bases, leaving 17 bases between them. Germline lookup yields CDR1 MNHNY and CDR2 SVGAGI (reference sequence). The CDR3 sequence is 16 residues long. The CDR3 reads CASSYTDSSLGGELFF. CDR3 nucleotide sequence: TGTGCCAGCAGTTACACTGACTCAAGTCTCGGCGGGGAGCTGTTTTTT.

The genes are TRBV19 and TRBJ1-3; D possibly corresponds to TRBD1 (6 bases). Germline CDR1 LNHDA, CDR2 SQIVND (reference sequence). This CDR3 has 16 residues. Between the trimmed V and J ends, which lost 6 bases and 0 bases, there was a span of 15 bases. The CDR3 loop is CASRVTGIGSGNTIYF. The CDR3 DNA reads as TGTGCCAGTAGGGTGACAGGTATCGGCTCTGGAAACACCATATATTTT.

In DNA form, the CDR3 reads TGCGCCAGCAGCCAAGATGCAGAAAGCTCCTATAATTCACCCCTCCACTTT. Translation gives CASSQDAESSYNSPLHF. The rearrangement joins TRBV4-1 to TRBJ1-6; D remains ambiguous. V lost 0 bases and J 0 bases, leaving 9 bases between the germline ends. Looked up from germline, CDR1 is MGHRA and CDR2 is YSYEKL. The CDR3 is made up of 17 amino acids.

CDR3 DNA sequence: TGTGCCAGCTCACCACCCGGACAGGGGTCGACCTACGAGCAGTACTTC. Amino acid sequence: CASSPPGQGSTYEQYF. This chain connects TRBV18 to TRBJ2-7; 9 bases align to TRBD1. Germline lookup yields CDR1 KGHSH and CDR2 LQKENI. The ends lost 0 bases at V and 2 bases at J; junction bases unmatched: 5. This CDR3 is built from 16 residues.

The chain is built from TRBV6-4 and TRBJ2-3, with 9 bases aligning to TRBD1. V lost 10 bases to trimming and J lost 6 bases; unmatched junction nucleotides: 11. From germline, CDR1 is MRHNA and CDR2 SNTAGT. The CDR3 runs to 14 residues. In nucleotides, the CDR3 is TGTGCCAACCCTCCGGGACAGGGTATGGATACGCAGTATTTT. Protein product: CANPPGQGMDTQYF.

The genes are TRBV5-4 and TRBJ2-2; D is undetermined. The V gene's germline CDR1 is SGHNT and CDR2 YYREEE (reference sequence). The V gene lost 0 bases and the J gene lost 5 bases, with 11 bases spanning the gap. This CDR3 spans 15 amino acids. The CDR3, as DNA: TGTGCCAGCAGCTTGGCCCCCAGAACAACCGGGGAGCTGTTTTTT. This sequence encodes CASSLAPRTTGELFF.

CDR3 amino acids: CSVEVVATGELFF. In DNA form, the CDR3 reads TGCAGCGTTGAAGTGGTGGCCACCGGGGAGCTGTTTTTT. The chain recombines TRBV29-1 with TRBJ2-2; D is unresolved. The CDR3 runs 13 residues. V lost 1 base, J lost 4 bases, and 7 bases lay in between. Germline CDR1 is SQVTM and CDR2 is ANQGSEA.

The gene calls are TRBV6-5 and TRBJ2-3, with a weak D call TRBD2 (6 bases). The CDR3 is 14 residues long. Germline V lookup: CDR1 MNHEY, CDR2 SVGAGI. V was pared by 10 bases and J by 2 bases, with 16 bases between. The CDR3 loop reads CAILHGGSTDTQYF. In nucleotides, the CDR3 is TGTGCCATCCTGCACGGAGGGTCCACAGATACGCAGTATTTT.

This sequence joins TRBV4-1 and TRBJ1-1, with D possibly TRBD1 on 5 matching bases. This CDR3 comprises 15 residues. Germline assignment: CDR1 MGHRA and CDR2 YSYEKL. V was trimmed by 6 bases and J by 2 bases, leaving 16 bases between them. In DNA form, the CDR3 reads TGCGCCAGCAGAGGTTTGGGGGGTCGAAACACTGAAGCTTTCTTT. As protein: CASRGLGGRNTEAFF.

The chain recombines TRBV2 with TRBJ1-2; TRBD1 matches 9 bases. Trimming at V came to 2 bases and at J to 7 bases, leaving 11 bases not matched to a gene. CDR1 SNHLY and CDR2 FYNNEI come from the germline V gene. The CDR3 is 16 amino acids. The CDR3 nucleotides read TGTGCCAGCAGTGAACCGGGACAGGGATTTGTTGGTGGCTACACCTTC. It is translated as CASSEPGQGFVGGYTF. The full variable domain, its missing parts supplied by reference TRBV2 and TRBJ1-2, is EPEVTQTPSHQVTQMGQEVILRCVPISNHLYFYWYRQILGQKVEFLVSFYNNEISEKSEIFDDQFSVERPDGSNFTLKIRSTKLEDSAMYFCASSEPGQGFVGGYTFGSGTRLTVV.

The V call is TRBV19, the J call TRBJ2-2, with 9 positions matching TRBD2. The CDR3 sequence is 16 residues long. Trimming cost V 4 bases and J 3 bases; bases outside gene matches: 6. CDR1 and CDR2 from the germline V gene are LNHDA and SQIVND (reference sequence). CDR3 sequence: CASSRGTSFDTGELFF. CDR3 in DNA: TGTGCCAGTAGTAGAGGGACTAGCTTTGACACCGGGGAGCTGTTTTTT.

V gene TRBV5-1 combines with J gene TRBJ1-2, with D maybe TRBD1 (5 bases). Germline values: CDR1 SGHRS, CDR2 YFSETQ. With 0 bases removed from V and 8 bases from J, the gap between germline ends came to 11 bases. The CDR3 is made up of 13 amino acids. Here the CDR3 reads CASSLGAGRGYTF. The CDR3 coding sequence is TGCGCCAGCAGCTTGGGGGCAGGGCGAGGCTACACCTTC.

This clone appeared once. The rearrangement uses TRBV1 and TRBJ1-5; TRBD1 is the table's D call, not checked against the DNA. TRBV1 is reported as a pseudogene. The length of the CDR3 is 16 residues. The CDR3 protein is CTSSRPPRQGDQPQHF. CDR3 DNA: TGCACCAGCAGCCGGCCTCCCCGACAGGGCGATCAGCCCCAGCATTTT.

The rearrangement joins TRBV4-1 to TRBJ2-5; a weak D match, TRBD1 (6 bases). V lost 2 bases to trimming and J lost 5 bases, with 15 bases between them. Germline CDR1 and CDR2: MGHRA and YSYEKL. This CDR3 contains 15 residues. Here the CDR3 reads CASSQRQVGYETQYF. In DNA, the CDR3 is TGCGCCAGCAGCCAACGACAGGTGGGGTATGAGACCCAGTACTTC.